This T cell receptor (beta chain) appears in the sequencing data of a study of Tregs in tolerant kidney transplant recipients. TCRdb's copy holds only in-frame clones and misses some; the assay was immunoSEQ multiplex PCR. The table has about 87,000 clones, approximately 93% seen once. The V end lost 2 bases, the J end lost 3 bases, and 11 bases lay between the germline ends. Germline V gives CDR1 KGHSH, CDR2 LQKENI. This CDR3 has 14 amino acids. The sequence was obtained from a human donor who received a combined kidney and bone marrow transplant. The source material was CD4+ T cells from blood, sampled before the transplant. V gene TRBV18 combines with J gene TRBJ2-7; D call uncertain. CDR3 residues: CASSPSNHGYEQYF. CDR3 bases: TGTGCCAGCTCACCAAGCAATCACGGCTACGAGCAGTACTTC.